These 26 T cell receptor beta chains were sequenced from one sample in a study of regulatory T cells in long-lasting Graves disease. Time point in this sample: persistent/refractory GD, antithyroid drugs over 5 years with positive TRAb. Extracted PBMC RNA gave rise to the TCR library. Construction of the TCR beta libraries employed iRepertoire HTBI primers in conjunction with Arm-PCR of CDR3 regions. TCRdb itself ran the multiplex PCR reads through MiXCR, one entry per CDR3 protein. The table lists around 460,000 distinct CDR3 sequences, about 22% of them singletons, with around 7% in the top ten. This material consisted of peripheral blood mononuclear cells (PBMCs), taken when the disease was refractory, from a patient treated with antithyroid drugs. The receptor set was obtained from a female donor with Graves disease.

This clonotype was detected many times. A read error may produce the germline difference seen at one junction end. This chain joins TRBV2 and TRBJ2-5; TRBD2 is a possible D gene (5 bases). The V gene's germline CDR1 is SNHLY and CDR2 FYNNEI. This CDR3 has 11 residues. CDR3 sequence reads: CASSGDRDWNF. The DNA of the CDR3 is TGTGCCAGCAGTGGAGACCGGGATTGGAACTTC.

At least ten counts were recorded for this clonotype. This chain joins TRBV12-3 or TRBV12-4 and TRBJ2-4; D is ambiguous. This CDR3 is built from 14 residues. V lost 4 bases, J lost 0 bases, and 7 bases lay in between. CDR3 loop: CASSYLVAKNIQYF. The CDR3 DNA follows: TGTGCCAGCAGTTATCTCGTAGCCAAAAACATTCAGTACTTC.

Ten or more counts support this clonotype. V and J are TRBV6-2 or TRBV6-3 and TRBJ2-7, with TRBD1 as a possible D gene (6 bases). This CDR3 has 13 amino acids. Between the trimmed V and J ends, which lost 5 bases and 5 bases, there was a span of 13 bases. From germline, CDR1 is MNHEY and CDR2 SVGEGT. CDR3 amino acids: CASSDRDTHEQYF. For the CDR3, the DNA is TGTGCCAGCAGTGATAGGGACACCCACGAGCAGTACTTC.

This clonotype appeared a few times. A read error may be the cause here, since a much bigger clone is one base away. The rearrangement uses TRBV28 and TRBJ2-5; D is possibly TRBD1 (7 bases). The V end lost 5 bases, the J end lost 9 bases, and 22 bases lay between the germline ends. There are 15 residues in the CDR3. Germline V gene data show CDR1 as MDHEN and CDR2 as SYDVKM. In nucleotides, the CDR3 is TGTGCCAGCAGTCCCTCAGACAGGGATTGGGAGGCCCAGTACTTC. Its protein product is CASSPSDRDWEAQYF.

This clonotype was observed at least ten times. CDR3: CAISEKGHTEAFF. CDR3 bases: TGTGCCATCAGTGAGAAGGGGCACACTGAAGCTTTCTTT. This sequence joins TRBV10-3 and TRBJ1-1, with D maybe TRBD1 (5 bases). The length of the CDR3 is 13 residues. The germline V gene encodes CDR1 ENHRY and CDR2 SYGVKD. V shed 2 bases and J shed 3 bases, with 7 bases lying between them.

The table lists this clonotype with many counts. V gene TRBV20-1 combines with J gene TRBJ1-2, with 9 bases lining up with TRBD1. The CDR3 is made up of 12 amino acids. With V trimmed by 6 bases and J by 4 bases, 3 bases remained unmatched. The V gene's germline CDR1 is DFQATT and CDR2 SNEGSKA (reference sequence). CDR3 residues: CSAPDRGYGYTF. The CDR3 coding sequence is TGCAGTGCACCGGACAGGGGCTATGGCTACACCTTC.

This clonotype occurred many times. The CDR3 nucleotides read TGTGCCAGCAGAGCGACTCAGGGTTTCCACGAGCAGTACTTC. It encodes CASRATQGFHEQYF. V is TRBV25-1 and J is TRBJ2-7, with a weak D call TRBD1 (5 bases). This CDR3 spans 14 amino acids. Trimming stripped 6 bases from V and 5 bases from J, with 17 bases between. The germline V gene has CDR1 MGHDK and CDR2 SYGVNS.

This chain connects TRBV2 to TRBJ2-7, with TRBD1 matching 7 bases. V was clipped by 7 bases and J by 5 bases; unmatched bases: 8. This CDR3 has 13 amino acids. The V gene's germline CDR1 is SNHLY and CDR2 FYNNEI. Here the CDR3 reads CASITDRQNEQYF. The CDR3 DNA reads TGTGCCAGCATCACGGACAGGCAAAACGAGCAGTACTTC.

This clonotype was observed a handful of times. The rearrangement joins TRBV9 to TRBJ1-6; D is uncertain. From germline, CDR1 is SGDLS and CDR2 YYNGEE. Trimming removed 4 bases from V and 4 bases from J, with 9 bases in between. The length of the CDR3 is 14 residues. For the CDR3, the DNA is TGTGCCAGCAGCCTGCAGCCTTATAATTCACCCCTCCACTTT. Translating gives CASSLQPYNSPLHF.

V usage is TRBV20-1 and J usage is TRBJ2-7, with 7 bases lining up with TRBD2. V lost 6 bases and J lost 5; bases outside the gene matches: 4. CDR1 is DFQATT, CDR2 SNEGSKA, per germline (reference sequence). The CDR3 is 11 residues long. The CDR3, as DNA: TGCAGTGCCTGCCGGGAGGACGAGCAGTACTTC. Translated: CSACREDEQYF.

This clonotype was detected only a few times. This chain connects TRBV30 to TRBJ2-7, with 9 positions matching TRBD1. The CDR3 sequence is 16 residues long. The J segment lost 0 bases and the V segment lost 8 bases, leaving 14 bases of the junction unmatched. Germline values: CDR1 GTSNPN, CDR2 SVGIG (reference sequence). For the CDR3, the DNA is TGTGCCGGATGGGACAGGGTAGCTCTGGACTCCTACGAGCAGTACTTC. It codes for CAGWDRVALDSYEQYF.

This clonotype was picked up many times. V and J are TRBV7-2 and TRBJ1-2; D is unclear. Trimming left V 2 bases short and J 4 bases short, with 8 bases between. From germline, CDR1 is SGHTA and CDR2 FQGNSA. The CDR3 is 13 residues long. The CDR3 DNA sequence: TGTGCCAGCAGCTTATATAGGAGCTATGGCTACACCTTC. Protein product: CASSLYRSYGYTF.

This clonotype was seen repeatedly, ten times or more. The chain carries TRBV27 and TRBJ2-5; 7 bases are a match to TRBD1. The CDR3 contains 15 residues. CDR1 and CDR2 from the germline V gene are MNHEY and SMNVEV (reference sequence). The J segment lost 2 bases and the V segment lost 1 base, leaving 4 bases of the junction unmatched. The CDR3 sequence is CASSLWPGGQETQYF. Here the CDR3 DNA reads TGTGCCAGCAGTTTATGGCCAGGGGGACAAGAGACCCAGTACTTC.

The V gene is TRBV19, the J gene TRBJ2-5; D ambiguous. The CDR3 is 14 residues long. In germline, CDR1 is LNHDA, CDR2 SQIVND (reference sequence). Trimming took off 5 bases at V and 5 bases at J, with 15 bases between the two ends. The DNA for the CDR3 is TGTGCCAGTAGTGGGTCGCCGGAGATTGAGACCCAGTACTTC. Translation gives CASSGSPEIETQYF.

The chain's CDR3 is CASSELRASGDLQETQYF. The CDR3 DNA sequence: TGTGCCAGCAGTGAATTAAGGGCTAGCGGGGACCTACAAGAGACCCAGTACTTC. V gene TRBV25-1 combines with J gene TRBJ2-5, with TRBD2 matching over 9 bases. J gave up 2 bases and V 1 base, and 11 bases lay outside the gene matches. From germline, CDR1 is MGHDK and CDR2 SYGVNS. CDR3 length: 18 amino acids.

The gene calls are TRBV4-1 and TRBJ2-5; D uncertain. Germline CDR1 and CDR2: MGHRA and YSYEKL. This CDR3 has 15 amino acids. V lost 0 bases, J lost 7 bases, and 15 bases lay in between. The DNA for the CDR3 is TGCGCCAGCAGCCAAGATTGGAGTACGACGGGGACCCAGTACTTC. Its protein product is CASSQDWSTTGTQYF.

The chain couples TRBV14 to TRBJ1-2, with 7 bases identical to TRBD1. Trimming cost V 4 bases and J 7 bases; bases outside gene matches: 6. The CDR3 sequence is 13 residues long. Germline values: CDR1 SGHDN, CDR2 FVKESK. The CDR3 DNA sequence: TGTGCCAGCAGCCGACAGGGAGGGATTGGCTACACCTTC. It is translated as CASSRQGGIGYTF. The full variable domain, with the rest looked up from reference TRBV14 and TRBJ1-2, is EAGVTQFPSHSVIEKGQTVTLRCDPISGHDNLYWYRRVMGKEIKFLLHFVKESKQDESGMPNNRFLAERTGGTYSTLKVQPAELEDSGVYFCASSRQGGIGYTFGSGTRLTVV.

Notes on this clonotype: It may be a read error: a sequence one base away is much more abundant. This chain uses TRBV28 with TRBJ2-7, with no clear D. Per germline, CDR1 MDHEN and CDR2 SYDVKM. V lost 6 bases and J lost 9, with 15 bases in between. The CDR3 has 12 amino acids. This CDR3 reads CASRSLPGGQYF. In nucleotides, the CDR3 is TGTGCCAGCAGATCCCTTCCCGGTGGGCAGTACTTC.

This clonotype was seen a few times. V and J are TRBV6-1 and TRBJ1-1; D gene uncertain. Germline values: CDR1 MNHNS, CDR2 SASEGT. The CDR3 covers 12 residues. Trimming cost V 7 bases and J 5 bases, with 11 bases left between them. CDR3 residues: CASTTGITEAFF. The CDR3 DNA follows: TGTGCCAGCACCACGGGAATAACTGAAGCTTTCTTT.

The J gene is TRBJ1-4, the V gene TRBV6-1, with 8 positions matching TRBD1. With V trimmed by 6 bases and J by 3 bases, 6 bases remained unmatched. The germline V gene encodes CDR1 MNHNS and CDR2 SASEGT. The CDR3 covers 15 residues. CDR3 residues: CASSLQTGANEKLFF. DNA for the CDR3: TGTGCCAGCAGCCTACAGACAGGGGCTAATGAAAAACTGTTTTTT.

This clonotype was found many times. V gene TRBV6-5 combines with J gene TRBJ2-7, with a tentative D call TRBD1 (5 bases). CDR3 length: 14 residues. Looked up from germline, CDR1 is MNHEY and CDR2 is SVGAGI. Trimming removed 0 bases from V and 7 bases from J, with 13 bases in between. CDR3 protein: CASSYSGRVGEQYF. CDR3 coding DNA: TGTGCCAGCAGTTACTCTGGCAGGGTGGGGGAGCAGTACTTC.

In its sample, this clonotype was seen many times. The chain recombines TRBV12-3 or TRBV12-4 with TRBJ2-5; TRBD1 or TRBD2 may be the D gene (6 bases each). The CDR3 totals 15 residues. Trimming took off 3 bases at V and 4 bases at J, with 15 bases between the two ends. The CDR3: CASSFWLKGGETQYF. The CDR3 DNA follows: TGTGCCAGCAGTTTCTGGTTAAAGGGGGGAGAGACCCAGTACTTC.

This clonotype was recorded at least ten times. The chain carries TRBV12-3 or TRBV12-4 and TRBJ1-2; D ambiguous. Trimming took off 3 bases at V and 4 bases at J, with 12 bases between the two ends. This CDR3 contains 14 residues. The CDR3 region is CASSLGWTGYGYTF. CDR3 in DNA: TGTGCCAGCAGTTTGGGCTGGACGGGCTATGGCTACACCTTC.

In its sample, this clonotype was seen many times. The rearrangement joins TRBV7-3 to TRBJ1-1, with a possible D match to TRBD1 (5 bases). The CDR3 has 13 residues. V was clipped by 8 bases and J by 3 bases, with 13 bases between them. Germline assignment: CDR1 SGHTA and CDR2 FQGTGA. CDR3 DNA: TGTGCCAGCGCAGGGACCCCAGACACTGAAGCTTTCTTT. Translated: CASAGTPDTEAFF.

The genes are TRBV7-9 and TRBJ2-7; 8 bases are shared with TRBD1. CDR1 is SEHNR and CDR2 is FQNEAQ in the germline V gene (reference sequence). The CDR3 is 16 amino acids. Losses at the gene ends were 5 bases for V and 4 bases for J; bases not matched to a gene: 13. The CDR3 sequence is CASSARGQGAIYEQYF. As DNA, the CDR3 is TGTGCCAGCAGCGCCCGCGGACAGGGCGCGATTTACGAGCAGTACTTC.

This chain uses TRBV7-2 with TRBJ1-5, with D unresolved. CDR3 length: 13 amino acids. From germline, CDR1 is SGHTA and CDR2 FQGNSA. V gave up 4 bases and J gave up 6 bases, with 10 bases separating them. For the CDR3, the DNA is TGTGCCAGCAGCTACAATCTGGGTCAGCCCCAGCATTTT. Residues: CASSYNLGQPQHF.